Sequencing of this TCR beta chain was carried out in a study of technical replicates of blood from a few donors. With V trimmed by 3 bases and J by 4 bases, 2 bases remained unmatched. Germline V lookup: CDR1 SGHNT, CDR2 YYREEE (reference sequence). The CDR3 spans 13 residues. Profiled with immunoSEQ multiplex PCR; TCRdb holds only in-frame clones, not every one. The sample holds tens of thousands of clones, roughly 91% seen once. This TCR derives from a human donor in good health. Some clones in this sample may be carry-over from other donors' samples. The gene calls are TRBV5-4 and TRBJ2-7; TRBD1 aligns across 9 bases. Sample: T cells isolated from PBMCs. Here the CDR3 reads CASSWDRVYEQYF. CDR3 sequence (DNA): TGTGCCAGCAGCTGGGACAGGGTTTACGAGCAGTACTTC. The entire variable domain, with the rest obtained from reference TRBV5-4 and TRBJ2-7, is as follows: ETGVTQSPTHLIKTRGQQVTLRCSSQSGHNTVSWYQQALGQGPQFIFQYYREEENGRGNFPPRFSGLQFPNYSSELNVNALELDDSALYLCASSWDRVYEQYFGPGTRLTVT.